The sequence of this T cell receptor (beta chain) was determined in a study of blood T cell repertoires in COVID-19. Looking at the study overall: Acute and convalescent COVID-19 samples came from the United States, Italy and Spain.

Original methodology: The assay estimated nucleated cells by amplifying reference gene primers. Assay used: immunoSEQ multiplex PCR; TCRdb lists only in-frame clones, some missing. The D gene and trimming were derived from the DNA, and the V and J assignments and clone size from that table. Of about 270,000 clones in the sample, 88% were seen once. The CDR3 length is 12 residues. CDR1 and CDR2 from the germline V gene are MNHEY and SVGAGI. V dropped 6 bases and J dropped 13; count of bases not matched to a gene: 6. V and J are TRBV6-5 and TRBJ1-6; 7 bases match TRBD1. The receptor was isolated from a woman aged 25 to 39 who had recovered from COVID-19. Specimen: PBMCs or T cells enriched from blood (not recorded which). The CDR3 is CASRQGLSPLHF. In DNA, the CDR3 is TGTGCCAGCAGACAGGGGCTTTCTCCCCTCCACTTT.